This T cell receptor (beta chain) was recorded in a study of yellow fever vaccine responses in identical twins. Notes on the study in general: Vaccine-induced T cell responses in twins were reportedly observed to appear partly convergent, partly personalized.

TCRdb reanalysed the RT-PCR reads using MiXCR and keeps one entry per CDR3 protein. The data contain about 6,900 distinct CDR3 sequences, less than 90% of them singletons. Remarks on this clonotype: No antigen is known for it.

Germline CDR1 SGHTA, CDR2 FQGTGA. The CDR3 has 17 amino acids. The germline V and J ends were trimmed by 1 base and 6 bases, with 19 bases remaining between them. The chain has TRBV7-3 and TRBJ1-3; D remains ambiguous. This TCR was sampled from a young woman who received the yellow fever vaccine. The sequencing used T cells from blood (PBMCs), unsorted or a sorted subset (not recorded which), collected before or after yellow fever vaccination (not recorded which). The CDR3 region has the DNA TGTGCCAGCAGCTTAAGTTCTGGGTTCGAAGTGCCAAACACCATATATTTT. Protein sequence: CASSLSSGFEVPNTIYF.